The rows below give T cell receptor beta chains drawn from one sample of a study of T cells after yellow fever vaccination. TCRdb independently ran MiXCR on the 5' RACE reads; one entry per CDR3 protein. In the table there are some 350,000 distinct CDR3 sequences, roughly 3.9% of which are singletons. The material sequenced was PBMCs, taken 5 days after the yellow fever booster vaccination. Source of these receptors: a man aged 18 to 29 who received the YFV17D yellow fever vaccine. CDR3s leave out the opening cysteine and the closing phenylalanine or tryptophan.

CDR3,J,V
ASSNGQGGLFT,TRBJ1-2,TRBV5-1
ASSLSRIHTDTQY,TRBJ2-3,TRBV27
SAPLVMGGGSPLH,TRBJ1-6,TRBV20-1
ASSLGQGAREKLF,TRBJ1-4,TRBV5-1
ASSLGGRYQPQH,TRBJ1-5,TRBV7-2
ASSYSESWSGYT,TRBJ1-2,TRBV6-5
ASSLRGASQPQH,TRBJ1-5,TRBV13
ASSSTSGGFAYNEQF,TRBJ2-1,TRBV5-1
ASSIGTEWGQPQH,TRBJ1-5,TRBV5-1
ASSPSGQGAPNNEQF,TRBJ2-1,TRBV6-5
ASSLIPQISSYNEQF,TRBJ2-1,TRBV27
ASSARTGGSGANVLT,TRBJ2-6,TRBV9
ASTDQKLYGYT,TRBJ1-2,TRBV7-2
SVKNTENYGYT,TRBJ1-2,TRBV29-1
ASSQAERNTEAF,TRBJ1-1,TRBV4-2
SVAEGGGNQPQH,TRBJ1-5,TRBV29-1
ASSSPTREGTEAF,TRBJ1-1,TRBV27
ASSQDTGDYGYT,TRBJ1-2,TRBV4-1
ASSEDGTGQPQH,TRBJ1-5,TRBV5-1
ASSQEVGTEAF,TRBJ1-1,TRBV4-2
ASTSGTSVTDTQY,TRBJ2-3,TRBV5-1
ASSEGFNTLFSNYGYT,TRBJ1-2,TRBV2
ASSPLFGHLVGYT,TRBJ1-2,TRBV11-2
ASSLDRWQETQY,TRBJ2-5,TRBV7-9
ASSISRTGATEAF,TRBJ1-1,TRBV19
AISEFAALEPQH,TRBJ1-5,TRBV10-3
SVVPDRGFDTGELF,TRBJ2-2,TRBV29-1
ASSFYASQETQY,TRBJ2-5,TRBV7-9
ASSPGGTGGVRYGYT,TRBJ1-2,TRBV7-2
ASSLSWTEIYEQY,TRBJ2-7,TRBV4-1
ASSYSRGPVSYEQY,TRBJ2-7,TRBV6-2/TRBV6-3
ASTALFGGQRTDTQY,TRBJ2-3,TRBV10-2
ASSLFFTAKNIQY,TRBJ2-4,TRBV27
AWSEGQGVNEQF,TRBJ2-1,TRBV30
ASSQEPGQGRGDTQY,TRBJ2-3,TRBV23-1
ASSYTDGTQQY,TRBJ2-7,TRBV7-7
ASSGTGQGTDTQY,TRBJ2-3,TRBV2
AISEPGQRTPMNTEAF,TRBJ1-1,TRBV10-3
SVAHQGTEAF,TRBJ1-1,TRBV29-1
ASSPDRANEQF,TRBJ2-1,TRBV6-2/TRBV6-3
ASRRQLAGGRVERTETQY,TRBJ2-5,TRBV6-2/TRBV6-3
ASSFVPQKETQY,TRBJ2-5,TRBV7-6
ASSPKWGTAITGELF,TRBJ2-2,TRBV4-1
ASSQSGELF,TRBJ2-2,TRBV4-1
ASTIGGGFGYT,TRBJ1-2,TRBV6-6
ASSQFREGGQF,TRBJ2-1,TRBV3-1
ASSLLGQGQETQY,TRBJ2-5,TRBV7-2
ASTLSGYSNQPQH,TRBJ1-5,TRBV4-1
SVDSSPNTEAF,TRBJ1-1,TRBV29-1
ASSTGTGLFQY,TRBJ2-5,TRBV12-3/TRBV12-4
ASSLSRIRDTQY,TRBJ2-3,TRBV7-2
ASSDDRGSGETQY,TRBJ2-5,TRBV25-1
ASRTLGRAPLRTDTQY,TRBJ2-3,TRBV5-1